One sample yielded the 9 T cell receptor beta chains listed below, sequenced in a study of long-term antiretroviral therapy in people with HIV. With survey level as its setting, the immunoSEQ assay was v3.0. Clones were sequenced by immunoSEQ multiplex PCR, and TCRdb holds only the in-frame ones, with some missing. This table has 30,000 to 40,000 clones, 70% to 80% appearing once. The sequencing here drew on unsorted PBMCs, taken 1.9 years after starting antiretroviral therapy. The receptors here all came from a man aged 18 to 29 with HIV.

V and J are TRBV19 and TRBJ2-5, with 8 positions matching TRBD1. The assigned J gene may be wrong: the sequence end matches TRBJ2-7 better. The CDR3 runs 15 residues. CDR1 is LNHDA, CDR2 SQIVND, per germline (reference sequence). In nucleotides, the CDR3 is TGTGCCAGTAGTTTCGGACAGGGCCGCGGCTACGAGCAGTACTTC. This translates into CASSFGQGRGYEQYF.

This clone was picked up a small number of times. The chain carries TRBV10-3 and TRBJ2-3; tentatively, D is TRBD2 (5 bases). Germline V gives CDR1 ENHRY, CDR2 SYGVKD. Trimming removed 0 bases at V and 6 bases at J, with 7 bases between. This CDR3 is built from 13 residues. CDR3 sequence: CAISESSGDTQYF. The DNA of the CDR3 is TGTGCCATCAGTGAGTCCAGCGGTGATACGCAGTATTTT.

V is TRBV5-1 and J is TRBJ2-2; D remains ambiguous. Germline V gene data show CDR1 as SGHRS and CDR2 as YFSETQ. The CDR3 has 14 residues. Trimming took off 4 bases at V and 1 base at J, with 8 bases between the two ends. CDR3 residues: CASSKVGNTGELFF. Written as DNA, the CDR3 is TGCGCCAGCAGCAAGGTCGGGAACACCGGGGAGCTGTTTTTT.

CDR3 loop: CASSLAGNAADTQYF. The CDR3 DNA sequence: TGCGCCAGCAGCTTGGCAGGCAACGCCGCAGATACGCAGTATTTT. V usage is TRBV5-1 and J usage is TRBJ2-3, with D uncertain. The germline CDR1 and CDR2 sequences are SGHRS and YFSETQ. V shed 0 bases and J shed 4 bases, with 12 bases lying between them. This CDR3 region has 15 residues.

There are a few counts of this clone. The chain carries TRBV9 and TRBJ2-7; 8 bases agree with TRBD1. Looked up from germline, CDR1 is SGDLS and CDR2 is YYNGEE. The J segment lost 6 bases and the V segment lost 1 base, leaving 6 bases of the junction unmatched. This CDR3 has 14 residues. CDR3 sequence reads: CASSVTGQGLEQYV. Here the CDR3 DNA reads TGTGCCAGCAGCGTAACCGGACAGGGTCTCGAGCAGTACGTC.

The chain couples TRBV4-2 to TRBJ1-1; 10 bases match TRBD1. CDR3 length: 16 residues. Unmatched junction bases numbered 11, after V lost 5 bases and J lost 5 bases. CDR1 is LGHNA and CDR2 is YNFKEQ in the germline V gene. In DNA form, the CDR3 reads TGTGCCAGCAGCGCTTCAGCCGGGACAGGGGAAACTGAAGCTTTCTTT. It is translated as CASSASAGTGETEAFF.

This clone has only one observation. This rearrangement joins TRBV6-1 to TRBJ2-5; D uncertain. From germline, CDR1 is MNHNS and CDR2 SASEGT. The V and J ends lost 8 bases and 2 bases respectively, with 12 bases between them. CDR3 length equals 13 residues. CDR3 nucleotides: TGTGCCAGCGGAACTCCCGTACAAGAGACCCAGTACTTC. Translation: CASGTPVQETQYF.

This rearrangement joins TRBV5-1 to TRBJ1-1, with D perhaps matching TRBD1 (5 bases). The CDR3 is 14 amino acids. Trimming took off 2 bases at V and 7 bases at J, with 15 bases between the two ends. The germline gives CDR1 SGHRS, CDR2 YFSETQ. The CDR3 bases are TGCGCCAGCAGCTTAAATTCAGGGTACGGTGAAGCTTTCTTT. This sequence encodes CASSLNSGYGEAFF.

V is TRBV9 and J is TRBJ2-3; 11 nucleotides line up with TRBD2. V lost 3 bases and J lost 7; bases outside the gene matches: 4. From germline, CDR1 is SGDLS and CDR2 YYNGEE. The CDR3 loop spans 14 amino acids. The DNA for the CDR3 is TGTGCCAGCAGCGCGAGACTAGCGGGGTATACGCAGTATTTT. Its translation is CASSARLAGYTQYF.